These 11 T cell receptor beta chains were all obtained from the same sample, sequenced in a study of regulatory T cells in long-lasting Graves disease. Time point reported: persistent/refractory GD, antithyroid drugs over 5 years with positive TRAb. PBMC-extracted RNA yielded the TCR library. CDR3 regions were amplified by Arm-PCR using iRepertoire HTBI primers to build TCR beta libraries. TCRdb redid the calling of the multiplex PCR reads with MiXCR, one entry per CDR3 protein. The sample lists 650,000 to 850,000 distinct CDR3 sequences, about 30% occurring once. Sequenced material: peripheral blood mononuclear cells (PBMCs), taken when the disease was refractory, from a patient treated with antithyroid drugs. Receptors were obtained from a female donor with Graves disease.

This clonotype was recorded many times. The chain has TRBV2 and TRBJ2-5; 11 positions agree with TRBD2. Looked up from germline, CDR1 is SNHLY and CDR2 is FYNNEI. With 7 bases clipped from V and 4 bases from J, the junction kept 11 bases outside the gene matches. The CDR3 covers 16 residues. The CDR3 loop is CASTPGTSGSTETQYF. CDR3 sequence (DNA): TGTGCCAGCACCCCTGGTACTAGCGGGAGCACAGAGACCCAGTACTTC.

There are many counts of this clonotype. The chain carries TRBV7-2 and TRBJ2-7, with TRBD1 matching over 10 bases. Trimming removed 1 base from V and 5 bases from J; junction bases left unmatched: 5. This CDR3 is 15 amino acids long. Germline loops: CDR1 SGHTA, CDR2 FQGNSA. The CDR3: CASSLGWDRGHEQYF. The CDR3 DNA follows: TGTGCCAGCAGCTTAGGCTGGGACAGGGGACACGAGCAGTACTTC.

This clonotype was seen only a few times. The chain has TRBV3-1 and TRBJ2-3, with a possible D match to TRBD2 (6 bases). Per the germline V gene, CDR1 is LGHDT and CDR2 is YNNKEL (reference sequence). This CDR3 contains 17 residues. The V and J ends lost 4 bases and 2 bases respectively, with 19 bases between them. CDR3 DNA sequence: TGTGCCAGCAGCCCCCTTTCTGGAGGGAGGTCCACAGATACGCAGTATTTT. It encodes CASSPLSGGRSTDTQYF.

There are many counts of this clonotype. The CDR3: CASSISTYEQYF. CDR3 nucleotides: TGTGCCAGCAGCATTTCCACCTACGAGCAGTACTTC. This chain connects TRBV11-2 to TRBJ2-7; D ambiguous. V was cut by 5 bases and J by 2 bases, with 7 bases left in between. CDR3 size: 12 residues. CDR1 SGHAT and CDR2 FQNNGV come from the germline V gene.

The CDR3 coding sequence is TGTGCCAGCAGTTTTGACCGAAGGACAGGTTCCTACGAGCAGTACTTC. This encodes CASSFDRRTGSYEQYF. V is TRBV12-3 or TRBV12-4 and J is TRBJ2-7, with TRBD1 matching over 7 bases. This CDR3 spans 16 amino acids. Trimming at V came to 3 bases and at J to 1 base, leaving 9 bases not matched to a gene.

The CDR3 is CASSDQGFNEQYF. Written as DNA, the CDR3 is TGTGCCAGCAGCGACCAGGGTTTCAACGAGCAGTACTTC. The genes are TRBV12-3 or TRBV12-4 and TRBJ2-7, with a possible D match to TRBD1 (5 bases). This CDR3 has 13 amino acids. Trimming removed 6 bases at V and 5 bases at J, with 14 bases between.

The sample holds many counts of this clonotype. The rearrangement links TRBV15 to TRBJ2-7, with no clear D. The CDR3 contains 14 residues. Trimming stripped 0 bases from V and 6 bases from J, with 12 bases between. Germline assignment: CDR1 LNHNV and CDR2 YYDKDF (reference sequence). CDR3 loop: CATSRDPYHLEQYF. For the CDR3, the DNA is TGTGCCACCAGCAGAGATCCTTACCACCTCGAGCAGTACTTC.

The rearrangement joins TRBV2 to TRBJ2-7; D is unclear. The V end was cut by 4 bases, the J end by 5 bases, with 6 bases between. The CDR3 consists of 11 residues. The V gene's germline CDR1 is SNHLY and CDR2 FYNNEI. The CDR3 DNA follows: TGTGCCAGCAGTGTTAGGAACGAGCAGTACTTC. Amino acid sequence: CASSVRNEQYF.

This clonotype was observed a handful of times. V usage is TRBV29-1 and J usage is TRBJ1-2; tentative D call: TRBD1 (5 bases). Germline lookup yields CDR1 SQVTM and CDR2 ANQGSEA. The CDR3 contains 12 residues. Trimming removed 7 bases from V and 4 bases from J, with 13 bases in between. The CDR3 DNA is TGCAGCGCAAGCGACAGAATCTATGGCTACACCTTC. Translated, it gives CSASDRIYGYTF. Drawing the rest from reference TRBV29-1 and TRBJ1-2, the complete variable domain is SAVISQKPSRDICQRGTSLTIQCQVDSQVTMMFWYRQQPGQSLTLIATANQGSEATYESGFVIDKFPISRPNLTFSTLTVSNMSPEDSSIYLCSASDRIYGYTFGSGTRLTVV.

The sample holds a few counts of this clonotype. The chain combines TRBV30 with TRBJ2-2; D may be TRBD1 (5 bases). Per germline, CDR1 GTSNPN and CDR2 SVGIG (reference sequence). The CDR3 totals 13 residues. With 5 bases removed from V and 0 bases from J, the gap between germline ends came to 7 bases. This CDR3 is CAWGAANTGELFF. The CDR3 nucleotides are TGTGCCTGGGGGGCAGCGAACACCGGGGAGCTGTTTTTT.

This rearrangement joins TRBV13 to TRBJ2-3, with 13 bases identical to TRBD2. The germline V gene has CDR1 PRHDT and CDR2 FYEKMQ (reference sequence). The CDR3 loop spans 15 amino acids. J gave up 6 bases and V 5 bases, and 5 bases lay outside the gene matches. The CDR3 protein is CASSHGTSGKDTQYF. CDR3 in DNA: TGTGCCAGCAGCCATGGGACTAGCGGGAAGGATACGCAGTATTTT.